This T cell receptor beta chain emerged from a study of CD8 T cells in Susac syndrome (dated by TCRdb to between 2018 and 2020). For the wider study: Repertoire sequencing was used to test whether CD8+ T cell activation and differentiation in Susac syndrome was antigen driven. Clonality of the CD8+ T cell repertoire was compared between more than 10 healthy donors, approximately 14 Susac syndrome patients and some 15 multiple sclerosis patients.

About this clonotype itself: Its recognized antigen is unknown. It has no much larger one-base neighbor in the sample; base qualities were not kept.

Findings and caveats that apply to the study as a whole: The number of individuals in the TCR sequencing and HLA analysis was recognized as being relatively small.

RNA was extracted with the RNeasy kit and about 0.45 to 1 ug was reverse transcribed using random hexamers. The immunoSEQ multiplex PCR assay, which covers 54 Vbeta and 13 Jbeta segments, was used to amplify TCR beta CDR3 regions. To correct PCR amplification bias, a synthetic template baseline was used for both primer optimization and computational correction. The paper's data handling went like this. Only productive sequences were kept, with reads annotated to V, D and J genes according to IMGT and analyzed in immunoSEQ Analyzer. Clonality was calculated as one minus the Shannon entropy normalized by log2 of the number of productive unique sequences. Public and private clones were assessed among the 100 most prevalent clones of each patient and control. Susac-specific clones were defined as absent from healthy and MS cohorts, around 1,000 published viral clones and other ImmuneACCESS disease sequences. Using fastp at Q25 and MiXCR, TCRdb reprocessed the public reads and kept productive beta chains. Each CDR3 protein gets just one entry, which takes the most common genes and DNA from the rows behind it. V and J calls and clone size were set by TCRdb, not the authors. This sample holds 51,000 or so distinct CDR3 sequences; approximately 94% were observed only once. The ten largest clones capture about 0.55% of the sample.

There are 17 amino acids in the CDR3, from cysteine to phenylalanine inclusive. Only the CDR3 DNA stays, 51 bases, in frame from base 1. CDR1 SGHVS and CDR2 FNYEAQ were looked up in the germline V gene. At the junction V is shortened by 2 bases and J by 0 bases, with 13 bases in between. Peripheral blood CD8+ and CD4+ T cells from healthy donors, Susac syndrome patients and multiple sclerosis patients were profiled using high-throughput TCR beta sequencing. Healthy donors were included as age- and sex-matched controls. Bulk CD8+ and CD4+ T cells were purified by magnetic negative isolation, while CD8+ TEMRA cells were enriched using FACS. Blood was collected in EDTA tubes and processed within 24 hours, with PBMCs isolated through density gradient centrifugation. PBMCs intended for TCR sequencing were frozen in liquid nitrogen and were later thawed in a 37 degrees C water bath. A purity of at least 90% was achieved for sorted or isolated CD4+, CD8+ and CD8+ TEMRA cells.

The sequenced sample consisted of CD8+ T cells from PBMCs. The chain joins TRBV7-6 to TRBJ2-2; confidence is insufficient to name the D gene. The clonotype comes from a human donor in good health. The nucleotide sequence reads TGTGCCAGCAGCTTAAGAAAGAGCAGCACGAACACCGGGGAGCTGTTTTTT. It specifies CASSLRKSSTNTGELFF.